These 25 T cell receptor beta chains originate from one sample sequenced in a study of vaccination and CD4 T cells after COVID-19. The time point: late sampling 161 to 241 days after vaccination in three convalescent patients. Indicated treatment: roughly ten-day PBMC culture with coronavirus spike peptide pools or control peptides (ViraFEST assay). Scientists ran DNA taken from cultured CD4+ T cells through the Oncomine TCR Beta short-read assay for sequencing. Using its own MiXCR run on the PCR reads, TCRdb lists one record per CDR3 protein. This sample has about 15,000 distinct CDR3 sequences, with approximately 45% found just once. These receptors have no known antigen. Sequenced material: CD4+ T cells from blood, cultured in vitro, taken about 7 months after SARS-CoV-2 vaccination. The receptors originated from a human donor who had recovered from COVID-19.

The rearrangement uses TRBV6-6 and TRBJ2-5; D gene uncertain. This CDR3 has 14 amino acids. The V gene's germline CDR1 is MNHNY and CDR2 SVGAGI (reference sequence). The ends were cut back, 5 bases at V and 1 base at J, with 11 bases in the middle. CDR3 residues: CASSRTASQETQYF. CDR3 DNA sequence: TGTGCCAGCAGTAGGACGGCTTCCCAAGAGACCCAGTACTTC.

The chain uses TRBV4-2 and TRBJ2-7, with TRBD1 identical over 7 bases. The CDR3 spans 18 residues. CDR1 LGHNA and CDR2 YNFKEQ come from the germline V gene. The junction had 17 bases not matched to a gene; V was cut back by 3 bases and J by 3 bases. CDR3 nucleotides: TGTGCCAGCAGCCACCGGGACAGTGAACGAGGGGCCAACTACGAGCAGTACTTC. Residues: CASSHRDSERGANYEQYF.

V gene TRBV15 combines with J gene TRBJ2-7; D uncertain. V gave up 0 bases and J gave up 0 bases, with 6 bases separating them. The CDR3 has 14 residues. CDR1 and CDR2 (germline): LNHNV, YYDKDF (reference sequence). CDR3 sequence (DNA): TGTGCCACCAGCAGAGATCTGCTCTCCTACGAGCAGTACTTC. This translates into CATSRDLLSYEQYF.

This clonotype was counted only a few times. The chain uses TRBV27 and TRBJ2-5, with a possible D match to TRBD2 (7 bases). Germline V CDR1 and CDR2: MNHEY, SMNVEV (reference sequence). Trimming removed 3 bases from V and 5 bases from J, with 22 bases in between. The CDR3 is 17 residues long. The CDR3 DNA sequence: TGTGCCAGCAGTTTGCGGTCTGTGAGGGGGGGCGAGGAGACCCAGTACTTC. It translates to CASSLRSVRGGEETQYF.

The rearrangement links TRBV4-3 to TRBJ1-2, with D possibly being TRBD1 (5 bases). Trimming cost V 1 base and J 3 bases, with 15 bases left between them. This CDR3 comprises 16 residues. Germline CDR1 and CDR2: LGHNA and YSLEER. The chain's CDR3 is CASSQVSGGKDYGYTF. CDR3 DNA sequence: TGCGCCAGCAGCCAAGTTTCGGGGGGAAAGGACTATGGCTACACCTTC.

J is TRBJ1-2 and V is TRBV6-2 or TRBV6-3, with D uncertain. Trimming stripped 3 bases from V and 4 bases from J, with 12 bases between. The CDR3 consists of 14 residues. Per germline, CDR1 MNHEY and CDR2 SVGEGT. CDR3 DNA sequence: TGTGCCAGCAGTTATCAGCGGACTTTCTATGGCTACACCTTC. Translation gives CASSYQRTFYGYTF.

J is TRBJ2-1 and V is TRBV18; tentative D call: TRBD2 (5 bases). The CDR3 spans 12 residues. V was cut by 3 bases and J by 10 bases, with 10 bases left in between. Germline CDR1 reads KGHSH; CDR2 reads LQKENI. This CDR3 reads CASSPRGGEQFF. As DNA, the CDR3 is TGTGCCAGCTCACCCAGAGGAGGAGAGCAGTTCTTC.

The chain couples TRBV7-2 to TRBJ1-5, with D possibly being TRBD1 (5 bases). V was shortened by 3 bases and J by 7 bases, with 13 bases between the two germline ends. The CDR3 runs to 14 residues. Looked up from germline, CDR1 is SGHTA and CDR2 is FQGNSA. The CDR3 bases are TGTGCCAGCAGCTTGATAGGGGAGGGACAGCCCCAGCATTTT. Protein sequence: CASSLIGEGQPQHF.

The chain is built from TRBV7-2 and TRBJ2-1; D tentatively fits TRBD1 or TRBD2 (5 bases each). CDR1 and CDR2 from the germline V gene are SGHTA and FQGNSA. V gave up 2 bases and J gave up 1 base, with 21 bases separating them. The length of the CDR3 is 19 residues. The CDR3 is CASSLSRDPADWSYNEQFF. The CDR3 bases are TGTGCCAGCAGCTTATCAAGGGACCCAGCCGACTGGTCCTACAATGAGCAGTTCTTC.

CDR3 nucleotides: TGTGCCATCAGTGAGTCGGGGACGGATGGCTACACCTTC. Protein sequence: CAISESGTDGYTF. The rearrangement links TRBV10-3 to TRBJ1-2, with D perhaps matching TRBD1 (5 bases). Germline CDR1 reads ENHRY; CDR2 reads SYGVKD. The CDR3 extends over 13 amino acids. The V end lost 0 bases, the J end lost 6 bases, and 8 bases lay between the germline ends.

V usage is TRBV11-1 and J usage is TRBJ2-5; D is perhaps TRBD2 (6 bases). The germline V gene has CDR1 SGHAT and CDR2 FQDESV (reference sequence). V was shortened by 3 bases and J by 5 bases, with 10 bases between the two germline ends. CDR3 length: 13 residues. CDR3 residues: CASSFPGGETQYF. CDR3 bases: TGTGCCAGCAGCTTTCCCGGGGGTGAGACCCAGTACTTC.

V and J are TRBV7-3 and TRBJ2-2; possibly TRBD1 for D (5 bases). Germline V CDR1 and CDR2: SGHTA, FQGTGA. The V end was cut by 5 bases, the J end by 6 bases, with 19 bases between. This CDR3 region has 16 residues. The CDR3 loop is CASSPPPTAVPGELFF. CDR3 nucleotides: TGTGCCAGCAGCCCTCCCCCGACAGCAGTACCCGGGGAGCTGTTTTTT. Drawing the rest from reference TRBV7-3 and TRBJ2-2, the complete variable domain is GAGVSQTPSNKVTEKGKYVELRCDPISGHTALYWYRQSLGQGPEFLIYFQGTGAADDSGLPNDRFFAVRPEGSVSTLKIQRTERGDSAVYLCASSPPPTAVPGELFFGEGSRLTVL.

The chain employs TRBV4-2 and TRBJ2-2; no reliable D call. This CDR3 has 14 amino acids. Germline-derived CDR1 and CDR2 are LGHNA and YNFKEQ. Trimming left V 4 bases short and J 5 bases short, with 11 bases between. CDR3 DNA sequence: TGTGCCAGCAGCCGACAAGGCCGAACCGGGGAGCTGTTTTTT. This encodes CASSRQGRTGELFF.

The chain employs TRBV19 and TRBJ1-5; a possible D gene is TRBD1 (6 bases). Germline V gives CDR1 LNHDA, CDR2 SQIVND (reference sequence). The CDR3 consists of 17 residues. Trimming shortened V by 3 bases and J by 1 base, and 16 bases separated the two germline ends. CDR3 amino acids: CASSIRGGAGSNQPQHF. The DNA for the CDR3 is TGTGCCAGTAGTATCCGGGGGGGGGCAGGCAGCAATCAGCCCCAGCATTTT.

This chain connects TRBV6-1 to TRBJ2-7, with a tentative D call TRBD1 (6 bases). There are 13 residues in the CDR3. Germline assignment: CDR1 MNHNS and CDR2 SASEGT. Trimming took 6 bases from V and 9 from J, leaving 18 bases between them. The CDR3 nucleotides read TGTGCCAGCAGGGACCCACAGGGTTTCGGGCAGTACTTC. Its translation is CASRDPQGFGQYF.

This clonotype showed up just a few times. This sequence joins TRBV11-3 and TRBJ2-5; 10 positions agree with TRBD1. The germline CDR1 and CDR2 sequences are SGHNT and YENEEA. The CDR3 loop spans 17 amino acids. J was trimmed by 1 base and V by 1 base; bases with no gene match: 6. The CDR3 loop is CASSLGHGTGVQETQYF. The CDR3 bases are TGTGCCAGCAGCTTAGGTCACGGGACAGGGGTCCAAGAGACCCAGTACTTC.

The table lists this clonotype with a few counts. The chain couples TRBV15 to TRBJ1-2, with TRBD1 matching over 10 bases. The trim removed 0 bases at V and 7 bases at J, leaving 2 bases unmatched. CDR3 length: 14 amino acids. CDR1 and CDR2 from the germline V gene are LNHNV and YYDKDF (reference sequence). This CDR3 reads CATSRDGQGGGYTF. The DNA for the CDR3 is TGTGCCACCAGCAGAGATGGACAGGGGGGTGGCTACACCTTC. The entire variable domain, with the rest obtained from reference TRBV15 and TRBJ1-2, is as follows: DAMVIQNPRYQVTQFGKPVTLSCSQTLNHNVMYWYQQKSSQAPKLLFHYYDKDFNNEADTPDNFQSRRPNTSFCFLDIRSPGLGDTAMYLCATSRDGQGGGYTFGSGTRLTVV.

The chain joins TRBV7-2 to TRBJ2-7; 11 bases align to TRBD2. The trim removed 5 bases at V and 9 bases at J, leaving 15 bases unmatched. Germline CDR1 is SGHTA and CDR2 is FQGNSA. The CDR3 has 16 residues. CDR3 nucleotide sequence: TGTGCCAGCAGCCCACAGGGGGGGACTAGCGGACTTGGGCAGTACTTC. It codes for CASSPQGGTSGLGQYF.

This rearrangement joins TRBV7-9 to TRBJ2-7; 7 bases are a match to TRBD2. J lost 1 base, V lost 5 bases, and 11 bases had no gene match. The CDR3 runs 16 residues. Germline values: CDR1 SEHNR, CDR2 FQNEAQ (reference sequence). The CDR3 region has the DNA TGTGCCAGCAGCCCCGGTATGGAGCGGGGTTCCTACGAGCAGTACTTC. Protein sequence: CASSPGMERGSYEQYF.

The chain's CDR3 is CASSPEPGQGNYGYTF. The CDR3 DNA sequence: TGTGCCAGCAGCCCTGAGCCTGGACAGGGTAACTATGGCTACACCTTC. The chain recombines TRBV7-3 with TRBJ1-2; TRBD1 matches 8 bases. V shed 5 bases and J 1 base; nucleotides not matched to a gene: 9. The CDR3 totals 16 residues. Germline values: CDR1 SGHTA, CDR2 FQGTGA.

The chain is built from TRBV7-9 and TRBJ1-1, with D tentatively TRBD1 (5 bases). Germline loops: CDR1 SEHNR, CDR2 FQNEAQ (reference sequence). There are 11 residues in the CDR3. V was trimmed by 8 bases and J by 3 bases, leaving 7 bases between them. The DNA of the CDR3 is TGTGCCAGCGTCAGGGACACTGAAGCTTTCTTT. Protein sequence: CASVRDTEAFF. Filled out from reference TRBV7-9 and TRBJ1-1, the complete variable domain reads DTGVSQNPRHKITKRGQNVTFRCDPISEHNRLYWYRQTLGQGPEFLTYFQNEAQLEKSRLLSDRFSAERPKGSFSTLEIQRTEQGDSAMYLCASVRDTEAFFGQGTRLTVV.

The V and J genes are TRBV6-1 and TRBJ1-2; D unclear. The CDR3 totals 13 residues. Looked up from germline, CDR1 is MNHNS and CDR2 is SASEGT. V was clipped by 5 bases and J by 8 bases, with 15 bases between them. CDR3 nucleotide sequence: TGTGCCAGCAGTCCTTGGTCCCAGGCGGGCTACACCTTC. This encodes CASSPWSQAGYTF.

Relative to its sample, this clonotype is medium-sized. This chain links TRBV7-9 with TRBJ1-2; unclear D gene. Germline V gene data show CDR1 as SEHNR and CDR2 as FQNEAQ (reference sequence). V gave up 5 bases and J gave up 0 bases, with 7 bases separating them. CDR3 length: 13 residues. The CDR3 here is CASSDRTNYGYTF. Written as DNA, the CDR3 is TGTGCCAGCAGCGATAGGACTAACTATGGCTACACCTTC.

The chain recombines TRBV20-1 with TRBJ1-2; D gene ambiguous. The V end lost 0 bases, the J end lost 3 bases, and 5 bases lay between the germline ends. This CDR3 comprises 12 residues. Germline V gene sequence: CDR1 DFQATT, CDR2 SNEGSKA (reference sequence). For the CDR3, the DNA is TGCAGTGCTAGAGATCGGGACTATGGCTACACCTTC. This encodes CSARDRDYGYTF.

V and J are TRBV20-1 and TRBJ2-1, with TRBD2 as a possible D gene (6 bases). Trimming took 6 bases from V and 1 from J, leaving 13 bases between them. Germline CDR1 is DFQATT and CDR2 is SNEGSKA (reference sequence). The CDR3 length is 14 residues. Written as DNA, the CDR3 is TGCAGTGCGATACGTGGGGGGTCCTACAATGAGCAGTTCTTC. Protein sequence: CSAIRGGSYNEQFF.